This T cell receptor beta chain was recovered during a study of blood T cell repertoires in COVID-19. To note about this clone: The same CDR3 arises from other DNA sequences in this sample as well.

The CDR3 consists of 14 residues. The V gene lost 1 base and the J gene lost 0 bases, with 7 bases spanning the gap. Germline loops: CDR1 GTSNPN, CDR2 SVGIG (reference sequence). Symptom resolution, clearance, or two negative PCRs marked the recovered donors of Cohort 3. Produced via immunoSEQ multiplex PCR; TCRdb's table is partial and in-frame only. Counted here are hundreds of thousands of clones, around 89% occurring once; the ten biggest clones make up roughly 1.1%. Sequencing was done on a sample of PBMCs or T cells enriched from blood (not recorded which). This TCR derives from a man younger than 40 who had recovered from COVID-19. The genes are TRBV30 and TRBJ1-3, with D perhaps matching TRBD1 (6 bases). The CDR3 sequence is CAWSAGVSGNTIYF. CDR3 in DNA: TGTGCCTGGAGTGCAGGGGTCTCTGGAAACACCATATATTTT.